These 25 T cell receptor beta chains originate from one sample sequenced in a study of Ad26.COV2.S vaccination and SARS-CoV-2 variants. Described treatment: approximately 18 received Ad26.COV2.S at low or high dose, single or two shots; roughly five received placebo; per-sample allocation not given. Day 63 after the first injection of vaccine or placebo was the sampling time. Using immunoSEQ multiplex PCR, the repertoire was profiled, and TCRdb retains in-frame clones only, with some absent. Among roughly 380,000 clones listed, 70% to 90% were seen once. Sequencing was performed on peripheral blood, taken in a trial of Ad26.COV2.S vaccine versus placebo. The origin of the receptors is a person aged 18 to 65 who received the Ad26.COV2.S COVID-19 vaccine or a placebo.

This chain uses TRBV28 with TRBJ1-2; D unresolved. V was shortened by 2 bases and J by 4 bases, with 8 bases between the two germline ends. CDR1 is MDHEN and CDR2 is SYDVKM in the germline V gene. The CDR3 has 13 residues. CDR3 protein: CASSLGQTYGYTF. The CDR3 DNA sequence: TGTGCCAGCAGTTTAGGCCAGACCTATGGCTACACCTTC.

The chain uses TRBV19 and TRBJ1-4; no reliable D call. The CDR3 totals 13 residues. Germline-derived CDR1 and CDR2 are LNHDA and SQIVND (reference sequence). The V end was cut by 5 bases, the J end by 7 bases, with 11 bases between. In DNA, the CDR3 is TGTGCCAGTAGTGGGCAGGCCCTTGAAAAACTGTTTTTT. Its protein product is CASSGQALEKLFF. Full variable domain (missing parts from reference TRBV19 and TRBJ1-4): DGGITQSPKYLFRKEGQNVTLSCEQNLNHDAMYWYRQDPGQGLRLIYYSQIVNDFQKGDIAEGYSVSREKKESFPLTVTSAQKNPTAFYLCASSGQALEKLFFGSGTQLSVL.

Notes on this clone: This specimen includes other DNA sequences encoding the same CDR3. This sequence joins TRBV30 and TRBJ2-6; the D is unclear. Per the germline V gene, CDR1 is GTSNPN and CDR2 is SVGIG (reference sequence). The CDR3 spans 14 residues. Between the trimmed V and J ends, which lost 3 bases and 0 bases, there was a span of 6 bases. CDR3 residues: CAWSVGSGANVLTF. The CDR3 DNA sequence: TGTGCCTGGAGCGTTGGCTCTGGGGCCAACGTCCTGACTTTC. Together with reference TRBV30 and TRBJ2-6, the CDR3 gives the full variable domain: SQTIHQWPATLVQPVGSPLSLECTVEGTSNPNLYWYRQAAGRGLQLLFYSVGIGQISSEVPQNLSASRPQDRQFILSSKKLLLSDSGFYLCAWSVGSGANVLTFGAGSRLTVL.

V is TRBV30 and J is TRBJ2-7; 9 bases map to TRBD1. V lost 7 bases to trimming and J lost 1 base; unmatched junction nucleotides: 2. Looked up from germline, CDR1 is GTSNPN and CDR2 is SVGIG (reference sequence). CDR3 length: 12 residues. The CDR3 is CAFDRGSYEQYF. In DNA form, the CDR3 reads TGTGCCTTCGACAGGGGGTCCTACGAGCAGTACTTC.

V and J are TRBV5-1 and TRBJ2-1; tentative D call: TRBD1 (6 bases). CDR1 and CDR2 (germline): SGHRS, YFSETQ. This CDR3 has 16 amino acids. Between the trimmed V and J ends, which lost 3 bases and 0 bases, there was a span of 13 bases. The CDR3 loop is CASSSYRVSSYNEQFF. DNA of the CDR3: TGCGCCAGCAGCTCTTACAGGGTTAGCTCCTACAATGAGCAGTTCTTC.

The rearrangement joins TRBV7-7 to TRBJ2-7; perhaps D is TRBD1 or TRBD2 (7 bases each). Germline V CDR1 and CDR2: SSHAT, FNYEAQ (reference sequence). CDR3 length: 15 residues. V lost 5 bases and J lost 6, with 20 bases in between. CDR3 in amino acids: CASSPQGRGGSEQYF. CDR3 sequence (DNA): TGTGCCAGCAGCCCCCAGGGCAGGGGGGGGAGCGAGCAGTACTTC.

The V and J genes are TRBV29-1 and TRBJ1-1; weak D call: TRBD1 (5 bases). Germline values: CDR1 SQVTM, CDR2 ANQGSEA. Trimming cost V 6 bases and J 4 bases, with 18 bases left between them. CDR3 length: 14 amino acids. CDR3 in amino acids: CSVELGGSATEAFF. The CDR3 DNA reads TGCAGCGTGGAACTTGGGGGTTCTGCCACTGAAGCTTTCTTT.

V and J are TRBV4-3 and TRBJ2-7, with D uncertain. The V gene lost 10 bases and the J gene lost 3 bases, with 16 bases spanning the gap. The germline gives CDR1 LGHNA, CDR2 YSLEER. The CDR3 runs to 13 residues. The CDR3 DNA reads as TGCGCCACCTCCGCCATGGTCGGCTACGAGCAGTACTTC. Its translation: CATSAMVGYEQYF.

The chain combines TRBV7-2 with TRBJ2-1, with 10 bases lining up with TRBD2. The germline V gene has CDR1 SGHTA and CDR2 FQGNSA. V dropped 5 bases and J dropped 6; count of bases not matched to a gene: 7. The CDR3 covers 15 residues. The CDR3 here is CASSQAGGLSNEQFF. Written as DNA, the CDR3 is TGTGCCAGCAGCCAAGCGGGGGGGTTAAGCAATGAGCAGTTCTTC.

J is TRBJ2-1 and V is TRBV4-2; no clear D. V shed 0 bases and J shed 6 bases, with 9 bases lying between them. The length of the CDR3 is 14 residues. Germline V CDR1 and CDR2: LGHNA, YNFKEQ. Here the CDR3 reads CASSQDFNPNEQFF. For the CDR3, the DNA is TGTGCCAGCAGCCAAGATTTCAATCCCAATGAGCAGTTCTTC.

The rearrangement joins TRBV7-9 to TRBJ2-2; D is unresolved. Trimming pared 5 bases from V and 5 bases from J, leaving 9 bases between. This CDR3 has 13 residues. Germline V CDR1 and CDR2: SEHNR, FQNEAQ (reference sequence). CDR3 sequence: CASSGPRTGELFF. CDR3 coding DNA: TGTGCCAGCAGCGGTCCGAGGACCGGGGAGCTGTTTTTT.

The chain combines TRBV11-2 with TRBJ1-2, with D possibly TRBD1 on 5 matching bases. CDR3 length: 14 residues. Trimming took off 1 base at V and 7 bases at J, with 13 bases between the two ends. Germline CDR1 SGHAT, CDR2 FQNNGV. The CDR3 bases are TGTGCCAGCAGCTTAGGATGGGGGGATCCTGGCTACACCTTC. Translating it yields CASSLGWGDPGYTF.

The chain couples TRBV29-1 to TRBJ2-2, with D perhaps TRBD1 (5 bases). The CDR3 is 14 residues long. Between the trimmed V and J ends, which lost 1 base and 0 bases, there was a span of 6 bases. In germline, CDR1 is SQVTM, CDR2 ANQGSEA. CDR3 sequence: CSVEGQSNTGELFF. The CDR3 DNA reads TGCAGCGTTGAAGGACAGTCGAACACCGGGGAGCTGTTTTTT.

For the CDR3, the DNA is TGTGCCAGCAGCCCACTGGGACAGGGGAGCACAGATACGCAGTATTTT. This sequence encodes CASSPLGQGSTDTQYF. V is TRBV5-6 and J is TRBJ2-3, with TRBD1 matching over 10 bases. Germline assignment: CDR1 SGHDT and CDR2 YYEEEE. The CDR3 totals 16 residues. V shed 4 bases and J 0 bases; nucleotides not matched to a gene: 5.

The chain links TRBV5-1 to TRBJ2-5; 10 bases align to TRBD1. With V trimmed by 0 bases and J by 4 bases, 3 bases remained unmatched. CDR3 size: 15 residues. From germline, CDR1 is SGHRS and CDR2 YFSETQ. The CDR3 protein is CASSLDGQGGETQYF. CDR3 DNA: TGCGCCAGCAGCTTGGACGGACAGGGGGGAGAGACCCAGTACTTC.

The chain links TRBV14 to TRBJ2-1, with TRBD2 matching over 15 bases. The CDR3 runs to 20 residues. CDR1 is SGHDN and CDR2 is FVKESK in the germline V gene. The junction had 18 bases not matched to a gene; V was cut back by 4 bases and J by 8 bases. The CDR3 sequence is CASSRVVGLAGGPSSDEQFF. CDR3 nucleotides: TGTGCCAGCAGCCGAGTAGTAGGACTAGCGGGGGGGCCTTCGTCGGATGAGCAGTTCTTC.

The chain combines TRBV2 with TRBJ2-1, with D perhaps matching TRBD1 (5 bases). The germline V gene has CDR1 SNHLY and CDR2 FYNNEI. The ends were cut back, 1 base at V and 8 bases at J, with 12 bases in the middle. CDR3 length: 14 residues. DNA for the CDR3: TGTGCCAGCAGTGAAGGGATACAGGATTATGAGCAGTTCTTC. It translates to CASSEGIQDYEQFF.

The V and J genes are TRBV11-2 and TRBJ1-6; TRBD1 might be the D (5 bases). From germline, CDR1 is SGHAT and CDR2 FQNNGV. Trimming took 3 bases from V and 5 from J, leaving 11 bases between them. The CDR3 loop spans 15 amino acids. This chain's CDR3 is CASSFRGSNNSPLHF. CDR3 DNA sequence: TGTGCCAGCAGCTTTCGGGGGTCTAATAATTCACCCCTCCACTTT.

The V gene is TRBV28, the J gene TRBJ2-3; D is uncertain. Trimming removed 1 base at V and 4 bases at J, with 3 bases between. Germline V gene sequence: CDR1 MDHEN, CDR2 SYDVKM. The CDR3 consists of 12 residues. DNA of the CDR3: TGTGCCAGCAGTTTATCCGCAGATACGCAGTATTTT. Protein product: CASSLSADTQYF.

The gene calls are TRBV5-1 and TRBJ2-6; TRBD1 might be the D (6 bases). The CDR3 has 19 residues. Trimming cost V 0 bases and J 1 base, with 17 bases left between them. Germline V lookup: CDR1 SGHRS, CDR2 YFSETQ. CDR3 sequence (DNA): TGCGCCAGCAGCTTGGCGCCGGGACACCAAATATCTGGGGCCAACGTCCTGACTTTC. Translation gives CASSLAPGHQISGANVLTF.

The V gene is TRBV11-2, the J gene TRBJ2-7; D is ambiguous. The CDR3 totals 14 residues. Germline V gene sequence: CDR1 SGHAT, CDR2 FQNNGV. V dropped 1 base and J dropped 4 bases, with 11 bases sitting between them. The CDR3 nucleotides are TGTGCCAGCAGCTTAGCACCGGGCAAATACGAGCAGTACTTC. This translates into CASSLAPGKYEQYF.

V and J are TRBV2 and TRBJ1-5; no clear D gene. V was pared by 5 bases and J by 6 bases, with 14 bases between. CDR3 length equals 14 residues. The germline gives CDR1 SNHLY, CDR2 FYNNEI. The CDR3 region is CASSPRETSQPQHF. In DNA, the CDR3 is TGTGCCAGCAGTCCTCGCGAAACATCTCAGCCCCAGCATTTT. The full variable domain, rest sourced from reference TRBV2 and TRBJ1-5, is EPEVTQTPSHQVTQMGQEVILRCVPISNHLYFYWYRQILGQKVEFLVSFYNNEISEKSEIFDDQFSVERPDGSNFTLKIRSTKLEDSAMYFCASSPRETSQPQHFGDGTRLSIL.

The rearrangement joins TRBV5-4 to TRBJ1-4; a weak D match, TRBD1 (6 bases). The CDR3 consists of 14 residues. CDR1 SGHNT and CDR2 YYREEE come from the germline V gene (reference sequence). The germline V and J ends were trimmed by 4 bases and 6 bases, with 13 bases remaining between them. CDR3 loop: CASSADSLDEKLFF. CDR3 coding DNA: TGTGCCAGCAGCGCGGACAGCCTGGATGAAAAACTGTTTTTT.

This rearrangement joins TRBV20-1 to TRBJ2-3, with no clear D. Per germline, CDR1 DFQATT and CDR2 SNEGSKA (reference sequence). Trimming left V 3 bases short and J 8 bases short, with 6 bases between. The CDR3 loop spans 10 amino acids. The CDR3 region is CSASLGTQYF. CDR3 DNA: TGCAGTGCTAGTTTAGGTACGCAGTATTTT.

As DNA, the CDR3 is TGTGCCAGCAGTGAATCTGGCCGAAGCTACTATGGCTACACCTTC. Amino acid sequence: CASSESGRSYYGYTF. The chain uses TRBV6-1 and TRBJ1-2; D gene uncertain. V lost 2 bases and J lost 3, with 13 bases in between. The CDR3 is 15 amino acids. In germline, CDR1 is MNHNS, CDR2 SASEGT.